The rows below give T cell receptor beta chains drawn from one sample of a study of blood T cell repertoires in COVID-19. TCRdb's copy holds only in-frame clones and misses some; the assay was immunoSEQ multiplex PCR. The sample yields roughly 50,000 clones, more than 75% seen once. The sample consisted of peripheral blood. These receptor sequences come from an elderly woman with COVID-19, enrolled during active disease. CDR3s include the opening cysteine and the closing phenylalanine or tryptophan. The D gene is left open where the match is weak. The size entry is marked missing in some rows and otherwise reads once, few, many or a size class.

cdr3_length d_call clone_size j_call v_call cdr3_nt cdr3_aa
13 . . TRBJ2-3 TRBV6-4 TGTGCCAGCAGTGACAGGGAGACAGATACGCAGTATTTT CASSDRETDTQYF
15 TRBD2 . TRBJ2-3 TRBV6-5 TGTGCCAGCAGGATAACTAGCGCGGCAACAGATACGCAGTATTTT CASRITSAATDTQYF
18 . once TRBJ2-6 TRBV9 TGTGCCAGCAGCGTAGGAGGGTCAGGGGAATCTGGGGCCAACGTCCTGACTTTC CASSVGGSGESGANVLTF
19 . . TRBJ2-1 TRBV28 TGTGCCAGCAGTTACGGGACACCCGTTGGGGGTAGAACCTACAATGAGCAGTTCTTC CASSYGTPVGGRTYNEQFF
13 . . TRBJ2-7 TRBV10-3 TGTGCCATCAGTCTGAAGACAGACTACGAGCAGTACTTC CAISLKTDYEQYF
15 TRBD1 few TRBJ1-2 TRBV5-1 TGCGCCAGCAGCTCCTCAGGACAGGGCGAGGGTGGCTACACCTTC CASSSSGQGEGGYTF
13 TRBD1 . TRBJ1-2 TRBV2 TGTGCCAGCAGAGAGGACAGGGAACAGGGCTACACCTTC CASREDREQGYTF
14 TRBD1 . TRBJ2-7 TRBV5-1 TGCGCCAGCAGCGCCGGACAGGGCCCCTACGAGCAGTACTTC CASSAGQGPYEQYF
14 TRBD1 . TRBJ1-6 TRBV6-1 TGTGCCAGCAGTGACACAGGGGTGTATTCACCCCTCCACTTT CASSDTGVYSPLHF
14 . . TRBJ2-3 TRBV18 TGTGCCAGCTCACCACCGGGGGGAACAGATACGCAGTATTTT CASSPPGGTDTQYF
18 . . TRBJ2-1 TRBV5-1 TGCGCCAGCAGCTTGGGTGCCGTCTGGCGGGGACTCAGCAATGAGCAGTTCTTC CASSLGAVWRGLSNEQFF
15 TRBD2 few TRBJ2-7 TRBV6-5 TGTGCCAGCATCAAGGCCGTAGCGGGCCCCTACGAGCAGTACTTC CASIKAVAGPYEQYF
18 . . TRBJ1-5 TRBV21-1 TGTGCCAGCAGCCTCTCTGTCACAGTTTATCGGCCCAATCAGCCCCAGCATTTT CASSLSVTVYRPNQPQHF
16 TRBD2 . TRBJ2-1 TRBV5-4 TGTGCCAGCAGCTTGGCCGGGGCGGGGGGTATGAATGAGCAGTTCTTC CASSLAGAGGMNEQFF
15 . . TRBJ2-3 TRBV2 TGTGCCAGCACGGCGGCACACTCTAGCACAGATACGCAGTATTTT CASTAAHSSTDTQYF
16 . . TRBJ1-4 TRBV5-1 TGCGCCAGCAGCTTGGACAGACGTGCAACTAATGAAAAACTGTTTTTT CASSLDRRATNEKLFF
15 TRBD1 . TRBJ2-2 TRBV6-5 TGTGCCAGCAACCGACAGGGAATGAACACCGGGGAGCTGTTTTTT CASNRQGMNTGELFF